The 18 T cell receptor beta chains listed next were all sequenced from one sample in a study of T cells in Graves' hyperthyroidism and ophthalmopathy (dated by TCRdb to between 2018 and 2021). Library prep was done by multiplex PCR. Sequencing used an Illumina HiSeq 2000. TCR beta CDR3 regions were amplified from RNA transcripts. The first round of RT-PCR for the TCR CDR3 was performed with the HTBI primer set and the Qiagen OneStep RT-PCR kit. TCRdb handled the public reads itself, with Q25 trimming in fastp and clone calling in MiXCR, and kept productive beta chains. Every CDR3 protein is listed once, alongside the most common genes and DNA of its rows. The sample table records fewer than 850,000 distinct CDR3 sequences; roughly 17% of these occur just once. The ten largest make up about 14% of the sample. Sequenced sample: blood. The receptor set was obtained from a man in his fifties or sixties with Graves' hyperthyroidism.

This clonotype was observed many times. The rearrangement links TRBV15 to TRBJ2-7, with 11 nucleotides matching TRBD2. There are 16 residues in the CDR3. Trimming took 2 bases from V and 1 from J; bases not matched to a gene: 4. Germline CDR1 and CDR2: LNHNV and YYDKDF (reference sequence). This chain's CDR3 is CATSRPGLADSYEQYF. Here the CDR3 DNA reads TGTGCCACCAGCAGACCGGGACTAGCGGATTCCTACGAGCAGTACTTC. Combining the CDR3 with reference TRBV15 and TRBJ2-7 gives the whole variable domain DAMVIQNPRYQVTQFGKPVTLSCSQTLNHNVMYWYQQKSSQAPKLLFHYYDKDFNNEADTPDNFQSRRPNTSFCFLDIRSPGLGDTAMYLCATSRPGLADSYEQYFGPGTRLTVT.

The chain is built from TRBV20-1 and TRBJ2-1; D unclear. Trimming left V 0 bases short and J 3 bases short, with 9 bases between. The CDR3 contains 14 residues. The V gene's germline CDR1 is DFQATT and CDR2 SNEGSKA (reference sequence). The CDR3 coding sequence is TGCAGTGCTAGAGATATGAAGGACTACAATGAGCAGTTCTTC. It is translated as CSARDMKDYNEQFF.

The chain joins TRBV6-1 to TRBJ2-5; 9 bases line up with TRBD1. Germline V gene sequence: CDR1 MNHNS, CDR2 SASEGT. Trimming at V came to 3 bases and at J to 4 bases, leaving 6 bases not matched to a gene. The CDR3 is 15 amino acids. The CDR3 DNA follows: TGTGCCAGCAGTGATGACAGGGGGATAGGAGAGACCCAGTACTTC. Protein: CASSDDRGIGETQYF.

This clonotype was observed many times. The chain employs TRBV5-8 and TRBJ2-1, with 10 bases identical to TRBD2. With 0 bases clipped from V and 7 bases from J, the junction kept 4 bases outside the gene matches. The germline gives CDR1 SGHTS, CDR2 YDEGEE. The CDR3 is 15 amino acids. CDR3 sequence: CASSLGLAGENEQFF. CDR3 sequence (DNA): TGTGCCAGCAGCTTGGGCCTAGCGGGAGAAAATGAGCAGTTCTTC.

This clonotype was detected a few times. The chain joins TRBV29-1 to TRBJ2-3; 9 bases align to TRBD2. There are 13 residues in the CDR3. Germline V gene lookup returns CDR1 SQVTM and CDR2 ANQGSEA. Trimming cost V 3 bases and J 7 bases; bases outside gene matches: 5. CDR3 nucleotide sequence: TGCAGCGTTGACCTAGCGGGACGAAATACGCAGTATTTT. It translates to CSVDLAGRNTQYF.

The chain is built from TRBV12-3 or TRBV12-4 and TRBJ2-7; 7 bases align to TRBD1. Trimming removed 2 bases from V and 3 bases from J; junction bases left unmatched: 13. The CDR3 has 17 residues. The CDR3 nucleotides are TGTGCCAGCAGTTTAATTGGTATACGACAGGGAAACTACGAGCAGTACTTC. This encodes CASSLIGIRQGNYEQYF.

The chain recombines TRBV12-3 or TRBV12-4 with TRBJ1-5; D is unclear. The V and J ends lost 4 bases and 1 base respectively, with 14 bases between them. The CDR3 is made up of 16 amino acids. CDR3 sequence: CASSSDPRGSNQPQHF. The DNA for the CDR3 is TGTGCCAGCAGTTCCGACCCCAGAGGCAGCAATCAGCCCCAGCATTTT.

This clonotype was recorded many times. This chain joins TRBV5-1 and TRBJ1-1; TRBD1 aligns across 7 bases. This CDR3 has 14 amino acids. The junction had 4 bases not matched to a gene; V was cut back by 4 bases and J by 1 base. Looked up from germline, CDR1 is SGHRS and CDR2 is YFSETQ. CDR3 sequence: CASSLGQANTEAFF. Here the CDR3 DNA reads TGCGCCAGCAGCCTTGGACAGGCGAACACTGAAGCTTTCTTT.

This clonotype was counted many times. The chain recombines TRBV18 with TRBJ1-1; 7 bases are a match to TRBD1. The CDR3 is made up of 13 amino acids. Germline values: CDR1 KGHSH, CDR2 LQKENI. Trimming cost V 4 bases and J 6 bases; bases outside gene matches: 5. This CDR3 is CASSRTGDSEAFF. CDR3 DNA: TGTGCCAGCTCACGGACAGGAGACTCTGAAGCTTTCTTT.

This clonotype has only a few counts. The chain combines TRBV16 with TRBJ2-7, with 9 bases fitting TRBD2. With V trimmed by 0 bases and J by 2 bases, 5 bases remained unmatched. The germline CDR1 and CDR2 sequences are KGHSY and FQNENV. The CDR3 has 16 amino acids. The DNA of the CDR3 is TGTGCCAGCAGCCAATCGCCTAGCGGGGTAACCTACGAGCAGTACTTC. Its translation is CASSQSPSGVTYEQYF.

This clonotype has just a few counts. This chain joins TRBV20-1 and TRBJ2-7; 7 positions match TRBD2. The ends lost 1 base at V and 0 bases at J; junction bases unmatched: 6. The CDR3 contains 15 residues. CDR1 DFQATT and CDR2 SNEGSKA come from the germline V gene (reference sequence). CDR3: CSARGISGFSYEQYF. The DNA for the CDR3 is TGCAGTGCTAGAGGAATTAGCGGGTTCTCCTACGAGCAGTACTTC.

This clonotype came up a few times. The chain couples TRBV10-3 to TRBJ1-6; 10 bases agree with TRBD1. The germline V gene has CDR1 ENHRY and CDR2 SYGVKD. Trimming at V came to 10 bases and at J to 7 bases, leaving 7 bases not matched to a gene. The CDR3 has 14 residues. Written as DNA, the CDR3 is TGTGCCACGTTGACAGGGGGCGGGAATTCACCCCTCCACTTT. Translated, it gives CATLTGGGNSPLHF.

The chain employs TRBV18 and TRBJ1-1; 8 nucleotides agree with TRBD1. The V segment lost 0 bases and the J segment 0 bases; nucleotides outside the gene matches: 3. Germline values: CDR1 KGHSH, CDR2 LQKENI. This CDR3 comprises 16 residues. CDR3 sequence (DNA): TGTGCCAGCTCACCACCGGGACAGGAGATGAACACTGAAGCTTTCTTT. Translated: CASSPPGQEMNTEAFF.

This clonotype has ten or more counts. CDR3 residues: CASTPLQARSMNTEAFF. CDR3 in DNA: TGTGCCAGTACCCCACTGCAAGCCCGGTCTATGAACACTGAAGCTTTCTTT. This sequence joins TRBV19 and TRBJ1-1; unclear D gene. CDR1 LNHDA and CDR2 SQIVND come from the germline V gene (reference sequence). Trimming removed 7 bases at V and 0 bases at J, with 21 bases between. The length of the CDR3 is 17 residues.

This clonotype showed up many times. The chain has TRBV28 and TRBJ2-7, with 7 bases matching TRBD2. The V gene's germline CDR1 is MDHEN and CDR2 SYDVKM. Losses at the gene ends were 7 bases for V and 0 bases for J; bases not matched to a gene: 9. CDR3 size: 15 residues. CDR3 loop: CASKEAGSRSYEQYF. The CDR3 nucleotides read TGTGCCAGCAAGGAAGCGGGAAGTCGCTCCTACGAGCAGTACTTC.

This clonotype was counted many times. This chain uses TRBV2 with TRBJ2-5; TRBD2 aligns across 11 bases. The CDR3 contains 16 residues. CDR1 is SNHLY and CDR2 is FYNNEI in the germline V gene. The V segment lost 1 base and the J segment 5 bases; nucleotides outside the gene matches: 6. DNA for the CDR3: TGTGCCAGCAGTGAAGTTACTAGCGGGAGCGGGGAGACCCAGTACTTC. Amino acid sequence: CASSEVTSGSGETQYF.

At least ten counts were recorded for this clonotype. The chain joins TRBV28 to TRBJ2-7; D not resolved. CDR1 and CDR2 from the germline V gene are MDHEN and SYDVKM. The CDR3 has 13 residues. V lost 5 bases, J lost 7 bases, and 15 bases lay in between. CDR3 residues: CASSPRASREQYF. The CDR3 region has the DNA TGTGCCAGCAGTCCCCGCGCGTCGAGGGAGCAGTACTTC. Together with reference TRBV28 and TRBJ2-7, the CDR3 gives the full variable domain: DVKVTQSSRYLVKRTGEKVFLECVQDMDHENMFWYRQDPGLGLRLIYFSYDVKMKEKGDIPEGYSVSREKKERFSLILESASTNQTSMYLCASSPRASREQYFGPGTRLTVT.

This clonotype occurred a few times. The chain couples TRBV14 to TRBJ2-7; D may be TRBD1 (7 bases). Trimming left V 7 bases short and J 1 base short, with 14 bases between. The CDR3 is 14 residues long. CDR1 and CDR2 from the germline V gene are SGHDN and FVKESK. Here the CDR3 reads CASKGGTESYEQYF. In nucleotides, the CDR3 is TGTGCCAGCAAGGGCGGGACAGAGTCCTACGAGCAGTACTTC.